This TCR beta chain was sequenced during a study of blood T cells in healthy people across ages. With each sample, at least 5.5 micrograms of total RNA were extracted. A second about 7 to 12 cycle PCR used barcoded and J-beta primers. Each sample provided no less than 2.5 million CDR3-containing paired-end reads. TCRdb processed the 5' RACE reads anew with MiXCR; each CDR3 protein has one entry. The data hold roughly 1,300,000 distinct CDR3 sequences, with approximately 63% observed a single time. Overall study findings and caveats: A strong correlation was found between TCR beta diversity and the percentage of naive T cells. Both naive CD4+ cell counts and diversity were greater in long-lived donors than in aged donors.

With regard to this clonotype: What it recognizes is unknown.

Germline lookup yields CDR1 GTSNPN and CDR2 SVGIG (reference sequence). Trimming pared 5 bases from V and 10 bases from J, leaving 19 bases between. The CDR3 spans 13 residues. The material sequenced was blood. The TCR sequence derives from a man younger than 35 in good health. This rearrangement joins TRBV30 to TRBJ2-3; D uncertain. CDR3 residues: CAWRLVSPDAQYF. The CDR3 DNA follows: TGTGCCTGGCGCCTAGTATCCCCTGATGCGCAGTATTTT. The complete variable domain, with remaining parts taken from reference TRBV30 and TRBJ2-3, reads SQTIHQWPATLVQPVGSPLSLECTVEGTSNPNLYWYRQAAGRGLQLLFYSVGIGQISSEVPQNLSASRPQDRQFILSSKKLLLSDSGFYLCAWRLVSPDAQYFGPGTRLTVL.